The 30 T cell receptor beta chains below all came from one sample that was sequenced in a study of cytomegalovirus exposure and HLA in healthy donors. 60 Vbeta and 13 Jbeta primers were used in PCR. Only in-frame clones appear in the TCRdb table, and some are missing; sequencing was by immunoSEQ multiplex PCR. Of 150,000 to 200,000 clones detected, about three quarters appear once; the ten largest clones hold 4.5% to 6%. Sequenced: PBMCs. Receptor source: a man in his forties in good health and CMV-seronegative.

This chain connects TRBV7-9 to TRBJ1-6; 7 bases line up with TRBD1. Per the germline V gene, CDR1 is SEHNR and CDR2 is FQNEAQ (reference sequence). The J segment lost 7 bases and the V segment lost 1 base, leaving 4 bases of the junction unmatched. The CDR3 sequence is 15 residues long. The CDR3: CASSLDQGENSPLHF. The CDR3 coding sequence is TGTGCCAGCAGCTTAGATCAGGGGGAAAATTCACCCCTCCACTTT.

The chain employs TRBV5-1 and TRBJ1-2; D is ambiguous. Trimming shortened V by 5 bases and J by 4 bases, and 12 bases separated the two germline ends. This CDR3 is built from 13 residues. Germline loops: CDR1 SGHRS, CDR2 YFSETQ. The CDR3 reads CASSTNVGYGYTF. The CDR3 region has the DNA TGCGCCAGCAGTACTAACGTGGGCTATGGCTACACCTTC. The whole variable domain, filled in from reference TRBV5-1 and TRBJ1-2, reads KAGVTQTPRYLIKTRGQQVTLSCSPISGHRSVSWYQQTPGQGLQFLFEYFSETQRNKGNFPGRFSGRQFSNSRSEMNVSTLELGDSALYLCASSTNVGYGYTFGSGTRLTVV.

The chain is built from TRBV7-3 and TRBJ2-1, with TRBD2 identical over 7 bases. The junction had 14 bases not matched to a gene; V was cut back by 5 bases and J by 7 bases. The germline V gene has CDR1 SGHTA and CDR2 FQGTGA. There are 16 residues in the CDR3. Here the CDR3 DNA reads TGTGCCAGCAGCCCTTATTCGGGCGGGAGAGTAAATGAGCAGTTCTTC. It translates to CASSPYSGGRVNEQFF.

This clone was counted a single time. The chain combines TRBV5-1 with TRBJ2-7; tentatively, D is TRBD1 (6 bases). The CDR3 is 13 residues long. From germline, CDR1 is SGHRS and CDR2 YFSETQ. Trimming stripped 3 bases from V and 4 bases from J, with 11 bases between. CDR3 coding DNA: TGCGCCAGCAGCTCAGCAGGGGAATACGAGCAGTACTTC. It encodes CASSSAGEYEQYF.

The chain has TRBV5-1 and TRBJ2-7, with D possibly being TRBD1 (5 bases). CDR3 length equals 15 residues. Trimming pared 1 base from V and 2 bases from J, leaving 13 bases between. CDR1 is SGHRS and CDR2 is YFSETQ in the germline V gene. This CDR3 is CASSLLTGKTYEQYF. The CDR3, as DNA: TGCGCCAGCAGCTTGCTAACAGGTAAAACCTACGAGCAGTACTTC.

The rearrangement links TRBV27 to TRBJ1-2; TRBD1 is a possible D gene (6 bases). Germline V CDR1 and CDR2: MNHEY, SMNVEV (reference sequence). V gave up 4 bases and J gave up 8 bases, with 17 bases separating them. This CDR3 has 14 residues. In DNA, the CDR3 is TGTGCCAGCAGTTCACTCACAGGACAGACGGGCTACACCTTC. It translates to CASSSLTGQTGYTF.

The rearrangement links TRBV25-1 to TRBJ2-7, with a tentative D call TRBD2 (5 bases). CDR1 is MGHDK and CDR2 is SYGVNS in the germline V gene. The CDR3 extends over 15 amino acids. Trimming pared 5 bases from V and 7 bases from J, leaving 21 bases between. CDR3 bases: TGTGCCAGCAGTCCCACTAGGGCGGACTTCCGTGAGCAGTACTTC. Encoded protein: CASSPTRADFREQYF.

The rearrangement joins TRBV4-1 to TRBJ1-1; D call uncertain. Germline CDR1 reads MGHRA; CDR2 reads YSYEKL. Trimming stripped 4 bases from V and 7 bases from J, with 19 bases between. The CDR3 totals 15 residues. CDR3 bases: TGCGCCAGCAGCCCGCCGCGCGAGGTACCGAATGAAGCTTTCTTT. Translated, it gives CASSPPREVPNEAFF.

This chain uses TRBV7-9 with TRBJ2-7, with 14 bases matching TRBD2. This CDR3 is 15 amino acids long. J gave up 4 bases and V 5 bases, and 4 bases lay outside the gene matches. Per germline, CDR1 SEHNR and CDR2 FQNEAQ (reference sequence). CDR3 coding DNA: TGTGCCAGCAGCCCCCGGACTAGCGGGAGGTACGAGCAGTACTTC. Translating gives CASSPRTSGRYEQYF.

V and J are TRBV19 and TRBJ1-5; 8 positions agree with TRBD1. Germline CDR1 reads LNHDA; CDR2 reads SQIVND (reference sequence). This CDR3 is built from 15 residues. Trimming cost V 5 bases and J 2 bases; bases outside gene matches: 5. CDR3 in DNA: TGTGCCAGTAGTGGGGGGACAGGCGGCAATCAGCCCCAGCATTTT. Its protein is CASSGGTGGNQPQHF.

The chain recombines TRBV7-2 with TRBJ2-7; D call uncertain. Germline CDR1 and CDR2: SGHTA and FQGNSA. V shed 5 bases and J shed 5 bases, with 16 bases lying between them. This CDR3 spans 14 amino acids. This CDR3 is CASSKTVQVHEQYF. The DNA of the CDR3 is TGTGCCAGCAGCAAGACGGTCCAGGTCCACGAGCAGTACTTC. The variable domain in full, with the rest retrieved from reference TRBV7-2 and TRBJ2-7, is GAGVSQSPSNKVTEKGKDVELRCDPISGHTALYWYRQSLGQGLEFLIYFQGNSAPDKSGLPSDRFSAERTGGSVSTLTIQRTQQEDSAVYLCASSKTVQVHEQYFGPGTRLTVT.

The rearrangement uses TRBV4-3 and TRBJ2-2; the match to TRBD1 covers 8 bases. The CDR3 consists of 14 residues. Germline V gives CDR1 LGHNA, CDR2 YSLEER. The J segment lost 5 bases and the V segment lost 1 base, leaving 0 bases of the junction unmatched. The DNA for the CDR3 is TGCGCCAGCAGCCAAGGACAGGGGACCGGGGAGCTGTTTTTT. Translation: CASSQGQGTGELFF.

The rearrangement joins TRBV18 to TRBJ1-4, with D perhaps matching TRBD1 (6 bases). The CDR3 is 15 amino acids. The V end was cut by 5 bases, the J end by 8 bases, with 18 bases between. Per the germline V gene, CDR1 is KGHSH and CDR2 is LQKENI. The CDR3: CASSKTEQGKEKLFF. As DNA, the CDR3 is TGTGCCAGCTCAAAAACCGAACAGGGAAAAGAAAAACTGTTTTTT.

The CDR3, as DNA: TGTGCCAGCAGCCCGCTGGCGGGGCGTCCGGAGACCCAGTACTTC. Protein sequence: CASSPLAGRPETQYF. The chain joins TRBV7-2 to TRBJ2-5; a weak D match, TRBD2 (6 bases). This CDR3 is 15 amino acids long. Trimming took off 5 bases at V and 5 bases at J, with 18 bases between the two ends. Germline V gene lookup returns CDR1 SGHTA and CDR2 FQGNSA.

The J gene is TRBJ2-1, the V gene TRBV6-1, with TRBD2 matching 10 bases. CDR1 is MNHNS, CDR2 SASEGT, per germline. The CDR3 totals 14 residues. V shed 10 bases and J 8 bases; nucleotides not matched to a gene: 11. CDR3 coding DNA: TGTGCCACTGCCGTGCTAGCGGGAGTAGATGAGCAGTTCTTC. It codes for CATAVLAGVDEQFF.

The V gene is TRBV19, the J gene TRBJ1-2, with 10 bases that match TRBD1. The CDR3 spans 14 residues. Trimming removed 6 bases from V and 4 bases from J; junction bases left unmatched: 5. Germline V lookup: CDR1 LNHDA, CDR2 SQIVND (reference sequence). Here the CDR3 reads CASRETGGGYGYTF. CDR3 bases: TGTGCCAGTAGGGAGACAGGGGGCGGCTATGGCTACACCTTC. Filled out from reference TRBV19 and TRBJ1-2, the complete variable domain reads DGGITQSPKYLFRKEGQNVTLSCEQNLNHDAMYWYRQDPGQGLRLIYYSQIVNDFQKGDIAEGYSVSREKKESFPLTVTSAQKNPTAFYLCASRETGGGYGYTFGSGTRLTVV.

CDR3 nucleotide sequence: TGTGCCAGCAGCCACGGTCCCGGGGTCTACGAGCAGTACTTC. Translation: CASSHGPGVYEQYF. V is TRBV14 and J is TRBJ2-7; a possible D gene is TRBD2 (5 bases). The CDR3 is 14 residues long. Germline V lookup: CDR1 SGHDN, CDR2 FVKESK. Trimming took off 3 bases at V and 3 bases at J, with 12 bases between the two ends.

This clone was seen only a few times. The rearrangement joins TRBV6-1 to TRBJ1-1; perhaps TRBD1 as D (5 bases). The CDR3 sequence is 15 residues long. Trimming took off 4 bases at V and 7 bases at J, with 19 bases between the two ends. CDR1 is MNHNS, CDR2 SASEGT, per germline. The CDR3 nucleotides read TGTGCCAGCAGTGTAGGGTGGACACCGGGTGGTGAAGCTTTCTTT. This encodes CASSVGWTPGGEAFF.

In this sample, this clone turned up a few times. The chain links TRBV18 to TRBJ2-2; 7 nucleotides match TRBD1. Germline loops: CDR1 KGHSH, CDR2 LQKENI. This CDR3 is 16 amino acids long. Trimming removed 2 bases from V and 1 base from J; junction bases left unmatched: 4. The chain's CDR3 is CASSPTGTVNTGELFF. The CDR3 nucleotides read TGTGCCAGCTCACCAACCGGGACAGTGAACACCGGGGAGCTGTTTTTT.

This sequence joins TRBV6-1 and TRBJ2-1; 9 bases are a match to TRBD2. The germline V gene encodes CDR1 MNHNS and CDR2 SASEGT. V was clipped by 6 bases and J by 0 bases; unmatched bases: 3. This CDR3 comprises 15 residues. In DNA form, the CDR3 reads TGTGCCAGCAGGCGACTAGCGGACTCCTACAATGAGCAGTTCTTC. Translated, it gives CASRRLADSYNEQFF.

This chain links TRBV4-3 with TRBJ2-3; weak D call: TRBD1 (5 bases). This CDR3 contains 15 residues. With 0 bases removed from V and 2 bases from J, the gap between germline ends came to 9 bases. Germline CDR1 is LGHNA and CDR2 is YSLEER. The CDR3 coding sequence is TGCGCCAGCAGCCAAGATTGGGGCCTCACAGATACGCAGTATTTT. This codes for CASSQDWGLTDTQYF.

This clone was seen a single time. The CDR3 loop reads CASSRGTSDEQFF. CDR3 DNA sequence: TGTGCCAGCAGCCGTGGGACTAGCGATGAGCAGTTCTTC. The chain links TRBV5-6 to TRBJ2-1, with 10 positions matching TRBD2. The CDR3 is 13 residues long. V shed 4 bases, J shed 8 bases, and the junction held 3 bases outside the gene matches. CDR1 and CDR2 from the germline V gene are SGHDT and YYEEEE.

The V and J genes are TRBV2 and TRBJ1-5, with TRBD1 as a possible D gene (5 bases). This CDR3 contains 14 residues. Trimming took off 3 bases at V and 5 bases at J, with 11 bases between the two ends. Germline CDR1 SNHLY, CDR2 FYNNEI. CDR3 region: CASSDREVDQPQHF. DNA of the CDR3: TGTGCCAGCAGTGACAGGGAAGTGGATCAGCCCCAGCATTTT.

The chain carries TRBV11-3 and TRBJ2-7; D gene unclear. Germline lookup yields CDR1 SGHNT and CDR2 YENEEA. This CDR3 contains 15 residues. Between the trimmed V and J ends, which lost 2 bases and 0 bases, there was a span of 11 bases. The CDR3, as DNA: TGTGCCAGCAGCTTATGGCGGAGCAGCTCCTACGAGCAGTACTTC. This sequence encodes CASSLWRSSSYEQYF.

This clone turned up a few times. V is TRBV5-1 and J is TRBJ2-7, with TRBD1 identical over 9 bases. The CDR3 length is 16 residues. Looked up from germline, CDR1 is SGHRS and CDR2 is YFSETQ. Trimming removed 4 bases from V and 3 bases from J; junction bases left unmatched: 11. CDR3 sequence: CASSLGVGTGIYEQYF. The CDR3 DNA follows: TGCGCCAGCAGCCTCGGGGTGGGGACAGGGATCTACGAGCAGTACTTC. The full variable domain, its missing parts supplied by reference TRBV5-1 and TRBJ2-7, is KAGVTQTPRYLIKTRGQQVTLSCSPISGHRSVSWYQQTPGQGLQFLFEYFSETQRNKGNFPGRFSGRQFSNSRSEMNVSTLELGDSALYLCASSLGVGTGIYEQYFGPGTRLTVT.

This clone was seen a handful of times. The J gene is TRBJ2-5, the V gene TRBV7-9; 7 bases are a match to TRBD2. The CDR3 runs 14 residues. Germline-derived CDR1 and CDR2 are SEHNR and FQNEAQ (reference sequence). J lost 4 bases, V lost 11 bases, and 13 bases had no gene match. Written as DNA, the CDR3 is TGTGCCGGAGGAATTATGGGGAGGGGAGAGACCCAGTACTTC. Amino acid sequence: CAGGIMGRGETQYF.

The rearrangement joins TRBV29-1 to TRBJ1-4; tentative D call: TRBD1 (5 bases). Germline CDR1 reads SQVTM; CDR2 reads ANQGSEA. This CDR3 contains 13 residues. Trimming stripped 4 bases from V and 8 bases from J, with 14 bases between. As DNA, the CDR3 is TGCAGCGTTGTATGGCCCCAGGGAGAAAAACTGTTTTTT. Amino acid sequence: CSVVWPQGEKLFF.

V gene TRBV7-9 combines with J gene TRBJ2-3; 8 positions agree with TRBD2. This CDR3 is built from 14 residues. CDR1 and CDR2 (germline): SEHNR, FQNEAQ (reference sequence). The J segment lost 1 base and the V segment lost 3 bases, leaving 0 bases of the junction unmatched. The CDR3 protein is CASSLTSGTDTQYF. The CDR3 DNA is TGTGCCAGCAGCTTGACTAGCGGCACAGATACGCAGTATTTT.

Of note for this clone: Other DNA sequences within the sample encode an identical CDR3. This chain uses TRBV27 with TRBJ1-1, with 8 bases matching TRBD1. J was trimmed by 3 bases and V by 5 bases; bases with no gene match: 5. The germline V gene encodes CDR1 MNHEY and CDR2 SMNVEV (reference sequence). The CDR3 is made up of 14 amino acids. The CDR3 sequence: CASSPDREHTEAFF. The CDR3 region has the DNA TGTGCCAGCAGTCCGGACAGGGAACACACTGAAGCTTTCTTT.

The chain carries TRBV2 and TRBJ2-2; 13 bases are a match to TRBD2. CDR3 length: 17 amino acids. The V gene end was trimmed by 6 bases and the J gene end by 4 bases; junction bases not matched to a gene: 8. Germline CDR1 reads SNHLY; CDR2 reads FYNNEI. DNA for the CDR3: TGTGCCAGCAGCCAAAGGACTAGCGGGAGTTTCACCGGGGAGCTGTTTTTT. This translates into CASSQRTSGSFTGELFF.